This entry features one TCR beta chain sequence. The CDR3 has 16 amino acids. The V gene's germline CDR1 is MNHEY and CDR2 SMNVEV (reference sequence). V shed 5 bases, J shed 2 bases, and the junction held 8 bases outside the gene matches. The data are from a study of T cell clones after liver transplantation. Data came from immunoSEQ multiplex PCR; TCRdb stores just in-frame clones and leaves some out. The sample lists tens of thousands of clones; 65% to 75% were seen once. This clonotype originated in a human donor who received a liver transplant. Specimen: CD4+ T cells from blood, collected before liver transplant. The chain recombines TRBV27 with TRBJ2-2, with TRBD1 identical over 7 bases. The CDR3, as DNA: TGTGCCAGCAGTGCCCCCGGGACAGTCAACACCGGGGAGCTGTTTTTT. It specifies CASSAPGTVNTGELFF.